The 30 T cell receptor beta chains given below trace back to one sample, sequenced in a study of regulatory T cells in long-lasting Graves disease. Building of the TCR beta libraries involved iRepertoire HTBI primers and Arm-PCR of CDR3 regions. TCRdb re-called the multiplex PCR reads through MiXCR, storing one row per CDR3 protein. The sample lists a few hundred thousand distinct CDR3 sequences; over 9.5% were seen once. Time point in this sample: newly diagnosed GD, antithyroid drugs for less than 3 months. Making the TCR library involved RNA that had been extracted from PBMCs. The same sample was also used in a study of T cells in Graves' hyperthyroidism and ophthalmopathy.

This specimen was peripheral blood mononuclear cells (PBMCs), taken at new diagnosis, from a patient treated with antithyroid drugs. These receptors were obtained from a woman aged 18-30 years with Graves disease.

This clonotype was observed at least ten times. This chain uses TRBV12-3 or TRBV12-4 with TRBJ1-5; TRBD1 matches at 9 bases. The V gene end was trimmed by 5 bases and the J gene end by 0 bases; junction bases not matched to a gene: 5. The CDR3 runs 16 residues. The CDR3 here is CASSNNRGPSNQPQHF. The CDR3 DNA sequence: TGTGCCAGCAGTAATAACAGGGGGCCTAGCAATCAGCCCCAGCATTTT.

This clonotype was seen more than once but under ten times. The chain carries TRBV20-1 and TRBJ2-1, with 8 bases matching TRBD2. This CDR3 comprises 17 residues. Trimming took 6 bases from V and 2 from J; bases not matched to a gene: 15. Germline V gives CDR1 DFQATT, CDR2 SNEGSKA (reference sequence). The CDR3 DNA is TGCAGTGCCCCCAACGGCGGGAGGATCATCACCTACAATGAGCAGTTCTTC. This encodes CSAPNGGRIITYNEQFF.

This clonotype was counted ten times or more. J is TRBJ1-6 and V is TRBV12-3 or TRBV12-4; possibly TRBD1 for D (5 bases). CDR3 length: 13 amino acids. Trimming removed 1 base at V and 7 bases at J, with 5 bases between. In DNA form, the CDR3 reads TGTGCCAGCAGTTTAGGACAGAATTCACCCCTCCACTTT. Amino acids: CASSLGQNSPLHF.

This clonotype was detected ten times or more. CDR3 sequence: CASSLVPNEQFF. CDR3 bases: TGTGCCAGCAGCTTAGTTCCGAACGAGCAGTTCTTC. V gene TRBV11-2 combines with J gene TRBJ2-1; D unresolved. This CDR3 comprises 12 residues. Per the germline V gene, CDR1 is SGHAT and CDR2 is FQNNGV. V lost 1 base, J lost 10 bases, and 8 bases lay in between.

A few counts support this clonotype. Mismatch with germline at one junction end may stem from a read error. This chain links TRBV12-3 or TRBV12-4 with TRBJ1-2; 10 bases are shared with TRBD1. The CDR3 is made up of 13 amino acids. The CDR3, as DNA: TGTGCCTGCAGGTCGACAGGGGGCAAGGGCTACACCTTC. Amino acid sequence: CACRSTGGKGYTF.

Points on this clonotype: A clone one base away is much larger, so this may be a read error. The chain is built from TRBV6-2 or TRBV6-3 and TRBJ2-3, with D possibly TRBD1 on 5 matching bases. The CDR3 is made up of 14 amino acids. Trimming left V 2 bases short and J 6 bases short, with 12 bases between. CDR1 and CDR2 (germline): MNHEY, SVGEGT. This CDR3 is CASSYVGRGDTQYF. The DNA for the CDR3 is TGTGCCAGCAGTTACGTGGGAAGGGGTGATACGCAGTATTTT.

This clonotype showed up many times. This CDR3 is CASSRTASEQYF. In nucleotides, the CDR3 is TGTGCCAGCAGCCGGACAGCCTCCGAGCAGTACTTC. The V call is TRBV12-3 or TRBV12-4, the J call TRBJ2-7; TRBD1 might be the D (6 bases). There are 12 residues in the CDR3. V lost 6 bases to trimming and J lost 6 bases, with 12 bases between them.

This clonotype was detected only a few times. The rearrangement joins TRBV10-3 to TRBJ2-1; D gene uncertain. The CDR3 runs to 16 residues. Between the trimmed V and J ends, which lost 9 bases and 8 bases, there was a span of 26 bases. CDR1 is ENHRY and CDR2 is SYGVKD in the germline V gene. The CDR3 protein is CAIKRSRVRSIDEQFF. CDR3 nucleotide sequence: TGTGCCATAAAGCGCTCCCGGGTCCGGTCAATCGATGAGCAGTTCTTC.

This clonotype was seen repeatedly, ten times or more. The rearrangement links TRBV5-1 to TRBJ2-5, with 8 bases fitting TRBD2. Germline V gene sequence: CDR1 SGHRS, CDR2 YFSETQ. The V and J ends lost 4 bases and 3 bases, in that order; junction bases with no gene match: 2. The CDR3 is 13 residues long. CDR3 nucleotides: TGCGCCAGCAGCACAGCGGGAGAAGAGACCCAGTACTTC. Translating gives CASSTAGEETQYF.

The rearrangement uses TRBV12-3 or TRBV12-4 and TRBJ2-3; 10 nucleotides agree with TRBD2. Germline trimming cut 2 bases from V and 2 bases from J; bases unmatched to any gene: 7. CDR3 size: 17 residues. This CDR3 reads CASSLWRTSGFTDTQYF. CDR3 DNA sequence: TGTGCCAGCAGTTTATGGAGGACTAGCGGATTCACAGATACGCAGTATTTT.

This clonotype was seen ten or more times. The rearrangement joins TRBV6-1 to TRBJ1-1; weak D call: TRBD1 (6 bases). Trimming cost V 8 bases and J 1 base, with 11 bases left between them. Germline lookup yields CDR1 MNHNS and CDR2 SASEGT. CDR3 length equals 13 residues. CDR3 protein: CASWKTGNTEAFF. For the CDR3, the DNA is TGTGCCAGCTGGAAGACAGGGAACACTGAAGCTTTCTTT.

This clonotype has ten or more counts. V gene TRBV13 combines with J gene TRBJ2-7, with D perhaps TRBD2 (6 bases). V was cut by 3 bases and J by 3 bases, with 15 bases left in between. This CDR3 contains 15 residues. Looked up from germline, CDR1 is PRHDT and CDR2 is FYEKMQ (reference sequence). The CDR3, as DNA: TGTGCCAGCAGCTTGGGACTCCACGAAAGCTACGAGCAGTACTTC. It yields the protein CASSLGLHESYEQYF.

In its sample, this clonotype was seen many times. The chain recombines TRBV6-2 or TRBV6-3 with TRBJ2-7; D is ambiguous. The germline gives CDR1 MNHEY, CDR2 SVGEGT. This CDR3 spans 16 amino acids. Trimming took 2 bases from V and 3 from J, leaving 17 bases between them. The CDR3 region is CASSYGPTAPFYEQYV. CDR3 DNA: TGTGCCAGCAGTTACGGCCCCACGGCCCCGTTCTACGAGCAGTACGTC.

This clonotype occurred many times. This chain connects TRBV9 to TRBJ2-5, with TRBD2 as a possible D gene (6 bases). Trimming took off 0 bases at V and 2 bases at J, with 14 bases between the two ends. Germline V gene lookup returns CDR1 SGDLS and CDR2 YYNGEE. The CDR3 consists of 16 residues. This chain's CDR3 is CASSVGGGEPQETQYF. DNA for the CDR3: TGTGCCAGCAGCGTAGGGGGCGGGGAACCTCAAGAGACCCAGTACTTC. The full variable domain, its missing parts supplied by reference TRBV9 and TRBJ2-5, is DSGVTQTPKHLITATGQRVTLRCSPRSGDLSVYWYQQSLDQGLQFLIQYYNGEERAKGNILERFSAQQFPDLHSELNLSSLELGDSALYFCASSVGGGEPQETQYFGPGTRLLVL.

This clonotype appeared many times. The chain has TRBV5-5 and TRBJ2-1; tentatively, D is TRBD1 (6 bases). The V gene lost 5 bases and the J gene lost 11 bases, with 23 bases spanning the gap. The length of the CDR3 is 15 residues. From germline, CDR1 is SGHKS and CDR2 YYEKEE (reference sequence). Here the CDR3 DNA reads TGTGCCAGCAGAGTACAGGGTATCCCCTCGCCAAAGCAGTTCTTC. Translating gives CASRVQGIPSPKQFF.

J is TRBJ2-1 and V is TRBV2; TRBD2 aligns across 8 bases. CDR3 length: 14 residues. Looked up from germline, CDR1 is SNHLY and CDR2 is FYNNEI. V gave up 6 bases and J gave up 7 bases; unmatched junction bases: 8. CDR3 nucleotide sequence: TGTGCCAGCAGGGGGGGTAGCGGGGAGAATGAGCAGTTCTTC. Translated: CASRGGSGENEQFF.

This clonotype was counted a few times. The chain employs TRBV4-3 and TRBJ1-6, with D perhaps TRBD1 (6 bases). With 4 bases removed from V and 9 bases from J, the gap between germline ends came to 10 bases. The CDR3 is 13 residues long. Germline V gene lookup returns CDR1 LGHNA and CDR2 YSLEER. CDR3 loop: CASSPEGGSPLHF. CDR3 nucleotide sequence: TGCGCCAGCAGCCCCGAAGGGGGTTCACCCCTCCACTTT.

This clonotype was recorded many times. This sequence joins TRBV6-2 or TRBV6-3 and TRBJ2-7; D ambiguous. V was trimmed by 7 bases and J by 5 bases, leaving 12 bases between them. There are 12 residues in the CDR3. CDR1 is MNHEY, CDR2 SVGEGT, per germline. The CDR3 here is CASTPGQDEQYF. In DNA form, the CDR3 reads TGTGCCAGCACTCCCGGTCAGGACGAGCAGTACTTC.

The V and J genes are TRBV29-1 and TRBJ1-4; TRBD1 might be the D (5 bases). Germline CDR1 and CDR2: SQVTM and ANQGSEA. The CDR3 sequence is 14 residues long. Deletions cut 6 bases from V and 7 bases from J, with 18 bases between. The CDR3 protein is CSVPGRPGGEKLFF. The CDR3 region has the DNA TGCAGCGTCCCCGGTAGGCCCGGGGGTGAAAAACTGTTTTTT.

This clonotype was seen a few times. The rearrangement uses TRBV27 and TRBJ2-1; D gene ambiguous. Trimming pared 3 bases from V and 0 bases from J, leaving 6 bases between. The length of the CDR3 is 14 residues. CDR1 MNHEY and CDR2 SMNVEV come from the germline V gene (reference sequence). The CDR3 DNA follows: TGTGCCAGCAGTTTCGCATCCTCCTACAATGAGCAGTTCTTC. Its protein is CASSFASSYNEQFF.

This clonotype has ten or more counts. The chain couples TRBV20-1 to TRBJ2-1; 14 nucleotides match TRBD2. The CDR3 contains 14 residues. Germline values: CDR1 DFQATT, CDR2 SNEGSKA (reference sequence). With V trimmed by 2 bases and J by 9 bases, 3 bases remained unmatched. In DNA, the CDR3 is TGCAGTGCTAGATCCGGGACTAGCGGGGGTGAGCAGTTCTTC. Protein sequence: CSARSGTSGGEQFF.

This clonotype was observed at least ten times. V is TRBV20-1 and J is TRBJ1-2, with D tentatively TRBD1 (5 bases). V was trimmed by 2 bases and J by 1 base, leaving 11 bases between them. The V gene's germline CDR1 is DFQATT and CDR2 SNEGSKA (reference sequence). The CDR3 consists of 14 residues. The CDR3 region is CSARSDMINYGYTF. The CDR3 DNA sequence: TGCAGTGCTAGATCGGACATGATTAACTATGGCTACACCTTC.

This clonotype was seen only a few times. The CDR3 region has the DNA TGTGCCAGCAGCCAACTCCTAGCGGGAGGGTGGAATGAGCAGTTCTTC. It encodes CASSQLLAGGWNEQFF. This rearrangement joins TRBV14 to TRBJ2-1, with 12 bases fitting TRBD2. With V trimmed by 2 bases and J by 7 bases, 6 bases remained unmatched. The CDR3 totals 16 residues. CDR1 and CDR2 from the germline V gene are SGHDN and FVKESK. The variable domain in full, completed from reference TRBV14 and TRBJ2-1, reads EAGVTQFPSHSVIEKGQTVTLRCDPISGHDNLYWYRRVMGKEIKFLLHFVKESKQDESGMPNNRFLAERTGGTYSTLKVQPAELEDSGVYFCASSQLLAGGWNEQFFGPGTRLTVL.

In its sample, this clonotype was seen many times. V gene TRBV7-6 combines with J gene TRBJ1-1, with TRBD1 identical over 9 bases. This CDR3 comprises 14 residues. The V segment lost 5 bases and the J segment 4 bases; nucleotides outside the gene matches: 5. Germline-derived CDR1 and CDR2 are SGHVS and FNYEAQ. The CDR3 here is CASSAGQGSTEAFF. The CDR3 nucleotides are TGTGCCAGCAGCGCAGGACAGGGGTCCACTGAAGCTTTCTTT.

This clonotype has a count of ten or more. The genes are TRBV2 and TRBJ1-5, with TRBD1 identical over 7 bases. V gave up 6 bases and J gave up 10 bases; unmatched junction bases: 6. This CDR3 is 12 amino acids long. Germline-derived CDR1 and CDR2 are SNHLY and FYNNEI. CDR3 DNA sequence: TGTGCCAGCAGACAGGGGAGTTTACCCCAGCATTTT. Its protein product is CASRQGSLPQHF. Variable domain in full (rest from reference TRBV2 and TRBJ1-5): EPEVTQTPSHQVTQMGQEVILRCVPISNHLYFYWYRQILGQKVEFLVSFYNNEISEKSEIFDDQFSVERPDGSNFTLKIRSTKLEDSAMYFCASRQGSLPQHFGDGTRLSIL.

Ten or more counts support this clonotype. The chain recombines TRBV20-1 with TRBJ1-5, with D perhaps matching TRBD1 (6 bases). The germline V gene encodes CDR1 DFQATT and CDR2 SNEGSKA (reference sequence). This CDR3 contains 17 residues. V lost 0 bases and J lost 1, with 16 bases in between. The DNA for the CDR3 is TGCAGTGCTAGAGACATGGACAGAGCCGTAAGCAATCAGCCCCAGCATTTT. As protein: CSARDMDRAVSNQPQHF.

This clonotype was recorded many times. The rearrangement joins TRBV20-1 to TRBJ2-7; a weak D match, TRBD1 (6 bases). Germline V gives CDR1 DFQATT, CDR2 SNEGSKA (reference sequence). This CDR3 region has 15 residues. Between the trimmed V and J ends, which lost 3 bases and 2 bases, there was a span of 17 bases. In nucleotides, the CDR3 is TGCAGTGCTAGCCCCCGGACAGCGCGAACCTACGAGCAGTACTTC. The encoded protein is CSASPRTARTYEQYF.

This clonotype has a count of ten or more. The chain uses TRBV20-1 and TRBJ2-5; 8 bases agree with TRBD1. The CDR3 has 19 amino acids. Germline values: CDR1 DFQATT, CDR2 SNEGSKA (reference sequence). V was clipped by 6 bases and J by 1 base; unmatched bases: 22. The CDR3 bases are TGCAGTGCCCCAGGGGGTAGGACAGGGTCTTCGCAGGCCCAAGAGACCCAGTACTTC. Translation: CSAPGGRTGSSQAQETQYF.

This clonotype was seen ten or more times. The chain combines TRBV11-3 with TRBJ2-1; D call uncertain. CDR3 length: 14 residues. Germline CDR1 SGHNT, CDR2 YENEEA. V was shortened by 1 base and J by 3 bases, with 7 bases between the two germline ends. In nucleotides, the CDR3 is TGTGCCAGCAGCTTAGGTCGGAACTACAATGAGCAGTTCTTC. This codes for CASSLGRNYNEQFF.

Many counts were recorded for this clonotype. The chain combines TRBV2 with TRBJ1-1; D gene unclear. This CDR3 spans 14 amino acids. The V end lost 3 bases, the J end lost 1 base, and 9 bases lay between the germline ends. Germline lookup yields CDR1 SNHLY and CDR2 FYNNEI. The CDR3 region has the DNA TGTGCCAGCAGTGAGGTGGGCTGGAACACTGAAGCTTTCTTT. Translation: CASSEVGWNTEAFF.